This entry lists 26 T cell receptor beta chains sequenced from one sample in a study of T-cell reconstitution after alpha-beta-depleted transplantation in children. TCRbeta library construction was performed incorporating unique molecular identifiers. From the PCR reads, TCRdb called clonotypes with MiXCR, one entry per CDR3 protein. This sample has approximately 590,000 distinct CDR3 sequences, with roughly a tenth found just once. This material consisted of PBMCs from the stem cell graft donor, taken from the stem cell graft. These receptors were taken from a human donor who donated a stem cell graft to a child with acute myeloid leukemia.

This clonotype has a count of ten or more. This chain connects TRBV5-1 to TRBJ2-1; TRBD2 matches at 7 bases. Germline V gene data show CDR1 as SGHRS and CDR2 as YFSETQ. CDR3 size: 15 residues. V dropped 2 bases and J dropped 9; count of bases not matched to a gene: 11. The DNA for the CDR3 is TGCGCCAGCAGCTTACTAGCGCTCGGATCGGGTGAGCAGTTCTTC. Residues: CASSLLALGSGEQFF.

Here the CDR3 DNA reads TGCAGTGCTAGAAGGTCGGGACAGGTGGTGGATACGCAGTATTTT. Its translation is CSARRSGQVVDTQYF. The V gene is TRBV20-1, the J gene TRBJ2-3; TRBD1 matches at 8 bases. The CDR3 runs to 15 residues. Germline-derived CDR1 and CDR2 are DFQATT and SNEGSKA (reference sequence). V lost 2 bases to trimming and J lost 6 bases; unmatched junction nucleotides: 10.

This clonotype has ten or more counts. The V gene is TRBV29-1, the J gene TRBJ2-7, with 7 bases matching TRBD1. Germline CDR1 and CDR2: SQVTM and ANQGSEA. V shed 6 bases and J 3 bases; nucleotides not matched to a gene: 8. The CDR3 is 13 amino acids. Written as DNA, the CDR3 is TGCAGCGTCGCCGCCGGGACAGACTACGAGCAGTACTTC. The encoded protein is CSVAAGTDYEQYF.

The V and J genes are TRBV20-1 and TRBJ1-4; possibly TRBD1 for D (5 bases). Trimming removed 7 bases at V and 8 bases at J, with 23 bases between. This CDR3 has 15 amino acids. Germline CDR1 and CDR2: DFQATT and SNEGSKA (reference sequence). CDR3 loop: CSVMSIGTFREKLFF. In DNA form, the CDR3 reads TGCAGTGTCATGTCCATCGGGACGTTTCGGGAAAAACTGTTTTTT.

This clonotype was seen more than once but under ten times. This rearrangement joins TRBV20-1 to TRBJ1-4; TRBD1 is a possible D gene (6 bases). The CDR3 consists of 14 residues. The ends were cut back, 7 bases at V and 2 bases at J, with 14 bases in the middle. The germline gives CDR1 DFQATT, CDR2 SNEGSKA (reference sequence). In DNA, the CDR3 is TGCAGTGTCCAGGGGAGAGGGACTAATGAAAAACTGTTTTTT. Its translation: CSVQGRGTNEKLFF.

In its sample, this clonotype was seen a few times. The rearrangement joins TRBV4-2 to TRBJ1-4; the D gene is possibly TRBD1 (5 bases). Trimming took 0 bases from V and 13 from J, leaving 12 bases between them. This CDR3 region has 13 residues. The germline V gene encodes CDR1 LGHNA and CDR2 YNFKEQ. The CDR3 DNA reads TGTGCCAGCAGCCAAGAGACCCAAGGGGCACTGTTTTTT. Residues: CASSQETQGALFF.

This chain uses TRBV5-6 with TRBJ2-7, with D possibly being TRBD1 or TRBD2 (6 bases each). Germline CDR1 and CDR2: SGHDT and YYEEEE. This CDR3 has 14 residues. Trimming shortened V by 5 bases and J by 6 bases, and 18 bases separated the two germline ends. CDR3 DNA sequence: TGTGCCAGCAGACCCAGGGGTGGAGGGTCCGAGCAGTACTTC. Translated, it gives CASRPRGGGSEQYF.

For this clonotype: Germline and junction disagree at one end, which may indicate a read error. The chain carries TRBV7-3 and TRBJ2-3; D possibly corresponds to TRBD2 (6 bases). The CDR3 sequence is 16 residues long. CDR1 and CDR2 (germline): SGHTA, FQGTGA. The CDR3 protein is CASSLIRGKSKDTQYF. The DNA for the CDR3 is TGTGCCAGCAGCTTAATTCGCGGGAAGAGCAAAGATACGCAGTATTTT.

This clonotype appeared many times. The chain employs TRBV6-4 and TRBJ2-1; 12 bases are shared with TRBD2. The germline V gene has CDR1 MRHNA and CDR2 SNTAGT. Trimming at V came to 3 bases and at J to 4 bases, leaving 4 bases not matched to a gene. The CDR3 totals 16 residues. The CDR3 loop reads CASSEASGGGYNEQFF. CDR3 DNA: TGTGCCAGCAGTGAAGCTAGCGGGGGGGGTTACAATGAGCAGTTCTTC.

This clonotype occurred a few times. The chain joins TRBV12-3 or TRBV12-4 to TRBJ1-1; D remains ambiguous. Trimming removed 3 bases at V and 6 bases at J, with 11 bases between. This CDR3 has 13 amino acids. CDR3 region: CASSFSGRPEAFF. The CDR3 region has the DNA TGTGCCAGCAGTTTCTCGGGTCGGCCTGAAGCTTTCTTT.

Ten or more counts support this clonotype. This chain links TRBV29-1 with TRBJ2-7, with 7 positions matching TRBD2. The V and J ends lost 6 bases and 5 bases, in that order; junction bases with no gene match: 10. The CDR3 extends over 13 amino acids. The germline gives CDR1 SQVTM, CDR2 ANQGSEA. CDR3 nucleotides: TGCAGCGTAGTCAGGAGCGGGACCGACGAGCAGTACTTC. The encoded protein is CSVVRSGTDEQYF.

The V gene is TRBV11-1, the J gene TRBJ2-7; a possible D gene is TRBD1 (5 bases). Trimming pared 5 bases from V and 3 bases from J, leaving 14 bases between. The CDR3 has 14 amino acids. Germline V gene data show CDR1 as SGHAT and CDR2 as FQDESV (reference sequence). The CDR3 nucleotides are TGTGCCAGCAGCACCACAGGAAACCGCTACGAGCAGTACTTC. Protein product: CASSTTGNRYEQYF.

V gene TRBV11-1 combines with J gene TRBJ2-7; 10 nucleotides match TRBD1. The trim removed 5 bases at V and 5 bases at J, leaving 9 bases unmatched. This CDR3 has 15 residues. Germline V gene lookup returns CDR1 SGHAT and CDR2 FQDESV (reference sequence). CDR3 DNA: TGTGCCAGCAGCGGGAGACAGGGGGCGAAGGACGAGCAGTACTTC. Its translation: CASSGRQGAKDEQYF.

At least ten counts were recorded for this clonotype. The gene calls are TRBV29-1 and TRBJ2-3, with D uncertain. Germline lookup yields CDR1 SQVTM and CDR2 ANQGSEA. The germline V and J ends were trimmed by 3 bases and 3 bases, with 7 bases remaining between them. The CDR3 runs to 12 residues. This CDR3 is CSVDHGTDTQYF. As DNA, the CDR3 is TGCAGCGTTGATCACGGAACAGATACGCAGTATTTT.

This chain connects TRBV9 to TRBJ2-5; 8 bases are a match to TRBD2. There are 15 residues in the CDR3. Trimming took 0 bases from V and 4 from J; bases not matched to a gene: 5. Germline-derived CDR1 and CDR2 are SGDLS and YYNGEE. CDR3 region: CASSVAGGPLETQYF. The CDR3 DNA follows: TGTGCCAGCAGCGTAGCGGGAGGGCCTCTAGAGACCCAGTACTTC.

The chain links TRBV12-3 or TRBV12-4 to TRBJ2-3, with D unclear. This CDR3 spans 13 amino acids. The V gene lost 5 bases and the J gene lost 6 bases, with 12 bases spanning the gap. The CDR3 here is CASSILKWDTQYF. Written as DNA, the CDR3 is TGTGCCAGCAGTATCCTGAAATGGGATACGCAGTATTTT.

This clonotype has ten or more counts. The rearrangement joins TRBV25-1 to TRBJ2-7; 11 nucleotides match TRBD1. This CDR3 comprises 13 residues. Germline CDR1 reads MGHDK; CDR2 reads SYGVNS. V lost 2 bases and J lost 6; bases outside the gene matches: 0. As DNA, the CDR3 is TGTGCCAGCAGTGAAGGGACAGGGGGCGAGCAGTACTTC. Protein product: CASSEGTGGEQYF.

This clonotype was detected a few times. CDR3 protein: CSVARDTNQPQHF. The CDR3 region has the DNA TGCAGCGTCGCCCGGGACACCAATCAGCCCCAGCATTTT. The chain joins TRBV29-1 to TRBJ1-5; possible D gene TRBD1, 6 bases. CDR3 length equals 13 residues. The V and J ends lost 6 bases and 3 bases respectively, with 12 bases between them. Germline CDR1 is SQVTM and CDR2 is ANQGSEA.

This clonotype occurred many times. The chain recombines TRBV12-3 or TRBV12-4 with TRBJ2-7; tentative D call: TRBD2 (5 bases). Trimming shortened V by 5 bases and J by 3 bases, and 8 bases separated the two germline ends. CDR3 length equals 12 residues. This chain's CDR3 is CASSRGGYEQYF. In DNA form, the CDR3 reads TGTGCCAGCAGTAGAGGAGGCTACGAGCAGTACTTC.

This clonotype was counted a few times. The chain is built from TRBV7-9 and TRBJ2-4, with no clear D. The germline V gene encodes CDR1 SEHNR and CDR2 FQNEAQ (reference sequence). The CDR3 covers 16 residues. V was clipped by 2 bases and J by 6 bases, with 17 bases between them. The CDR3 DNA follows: TGTGCCAGCAGCTTAAAGGGTGCGTCCGGGTTAAACATTCAGTACTTC. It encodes CASSLKGASGLNIQYF.

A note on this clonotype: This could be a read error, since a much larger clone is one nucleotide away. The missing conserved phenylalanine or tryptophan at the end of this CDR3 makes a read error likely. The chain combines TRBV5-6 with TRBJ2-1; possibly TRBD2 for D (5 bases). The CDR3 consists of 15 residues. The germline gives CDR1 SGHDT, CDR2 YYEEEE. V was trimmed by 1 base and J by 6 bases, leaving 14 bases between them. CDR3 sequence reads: CASSLLSGSVNEQFY. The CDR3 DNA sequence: TGTGCCAGCAGCTTGCTTAGTGGTAGCGTCAATGAGCAGTTCTAC.

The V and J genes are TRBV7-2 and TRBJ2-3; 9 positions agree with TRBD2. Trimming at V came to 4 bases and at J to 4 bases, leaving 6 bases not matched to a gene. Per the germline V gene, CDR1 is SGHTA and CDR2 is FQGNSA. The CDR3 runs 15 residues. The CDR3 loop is CASSSSGTRPDTQYF. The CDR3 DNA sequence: TGTGCCAGCAGCTCTAGCGGGACCAGGCCAGATACGCAGTATTTT.

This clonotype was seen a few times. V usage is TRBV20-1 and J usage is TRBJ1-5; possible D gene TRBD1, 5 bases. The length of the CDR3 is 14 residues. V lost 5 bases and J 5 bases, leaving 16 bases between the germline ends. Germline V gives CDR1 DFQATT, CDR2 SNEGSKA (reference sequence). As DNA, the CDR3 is TGCAGTGCTCGCGAGGGCGGGGGAGATCAGCCCCAGCATTTT. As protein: CSAREGGGDQPQHF.

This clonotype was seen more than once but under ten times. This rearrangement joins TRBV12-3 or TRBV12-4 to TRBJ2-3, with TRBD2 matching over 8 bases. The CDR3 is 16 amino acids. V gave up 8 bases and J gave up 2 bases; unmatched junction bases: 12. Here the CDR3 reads CASGIRLAGHTDTQYF. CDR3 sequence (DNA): TGTGCCAGCGGAATAAGGCTAGCGGGTCACACAGATACGCAGTATTTT.

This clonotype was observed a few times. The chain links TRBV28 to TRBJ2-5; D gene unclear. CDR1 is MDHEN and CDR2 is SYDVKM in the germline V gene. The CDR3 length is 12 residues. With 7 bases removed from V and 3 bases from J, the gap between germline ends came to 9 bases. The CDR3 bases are TGTGCCAGCACCGTAGGGAAAGAGACCCAGTACTTC. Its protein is CASTVGKETQYF. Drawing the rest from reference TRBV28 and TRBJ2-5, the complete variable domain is DVKVTQSSRYLVKRTGEKVFLECVQDMDHENMFWYRQDPGLGLRLIYFSYDVKMKEKGDIPEGYSVSREKKERFSLILESASTNQTSMYLCASTVGKETQYFGPGTRLLVL.

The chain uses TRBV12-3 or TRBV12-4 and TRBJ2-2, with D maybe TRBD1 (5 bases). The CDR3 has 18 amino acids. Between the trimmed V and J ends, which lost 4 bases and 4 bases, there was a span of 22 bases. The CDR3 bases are TGTGCCAGCAGTTCCGCATCCCTTAGGGGCTCGGGCACCGGGGAGCTGTTTTTT. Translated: CASSSASLRGSGTGELFF.